Following are 25 T cell receptor beta chains from one sample sequenced in a study of blood T cells in healthy people across ages. Combining a sample-barcoded 5' primer with a J-beta primer mix, a second PCR ran for about 7 to 11 cycles. TCRdb re-called the 5' RACE reads with MiXCR, one entry per CDR3 protein. The profile covers 650,000 to 1,000,000 distinct CDR3 sequences, with about 37% appearing a single time and over 10% taken by the ten largest. Sequencing was carried out using blood. These receptors were taken from a man aged 18 to 35 in good health.

The gene calls are TRBV9 and TRBJ2-1; 8 bases are a match to TRBD2. CDR1 is SGDLS, CDR2 YYNGEE, per germline. The CDR3 length is 13 residues. V was clipped by 3 bases and J by 8 bases; unmatched bases: 4. The CDR3 region is CASSAGGADEQFF. CDR3 nucleotides: TGTGCCAGCAGCGCCGGGGGGGCCGATGAGCAGTTCTTC.

This chain connects TRBV2 to TRBJ2-7; D tentatively reads TRBD1 or TRBD2 (5 bases each). With 3 bases removed from V and 3 bases from J, the gap between germline ends came to 18 bases. There are 16 residues in the CDR3. Germline CDR1 SNHLY, CDR2 FYNNEI. CDR3 in amino acids: CASSDGATVLFYEQYF. In DNA, the CDR3 is TGTGCCAGCAGTGACGGGGCCACGGTGCTTTTCTACGAGCAGTACTTC.

A note on this clonotype: Mismatch with germline at one junction end may stem from a read error. This chain uses TRBV27 with TRBJ2-3; D is ambiguous. CDR1 is MNHEY, CDR2 SMNVEV, per germline (reference sequence). The CDR3 contains 13 residues. CDR3 DNA: TGTGCCAGCAGTTTATTCCTCACAGATGCGCAGTATTTT. This gives the protein CASSLFLTDAQYF.

The genes are TRBV5-1 and TRBJ2-7; D is possibly TRBD2 (5 bases). CDR1 SGHRS and CDR2 YFSETQ come from the germline V gene. The CDR3 runs to 13 residues. V lost 5 bases, J lost 2 bases, and 11 bases lay in between. CDR3 loop: CASRDEGTYEQYF. CDR3 sequence (DNA): TGCGCCAGCAGAGATGAGGGAACCTACGAGCAGTACTTC.

A remark on this clonotype: This may arise from a read error, as a much more abundant clone is one base away. This sequence joins TRBV12-3 or TRBV12-4 and TRBJ1-2, with 7 bases matching TRBD1. The ends lost 3 bases at V and 8 bases at J; junction bases unmatched: 18. The CDR3 is made up of 17 amino acids. The CDR3 loop is CASSLAHKDRKTGGYTF. DNA of the CDR3: TGTGCCAGCAGTTTGGCCCATAAGGACAGGAAGACGGGAGGCTACACCTTC.

This clonotype was counted many times. The CDR3, as DNA: TGTGCCAGCAGCCCCGTGCGGCTGTCAACCTACGAGCAGTACTTC. Protein sequence: CASSPVRLSTYEQYF. V usage is TRBV6-5 and J usage is TRBJ2-7; D ambiguous. V was clipped by 6 bases and J by 2 bases, with 17 bases between them. CDR1 MNHEY and CDR2 SVGAGI come from the germline V gene. This CDR3 is built from 15 residues.

This clonotype was seen a few times. The chain employs TRBV20-1 and TRBJ2-1; D may be TRBD2 (6 bases). Germline-derived CDR1 and CDR2 are DFQATT and SNEGSKA (reference sequence). V shed 6 bases and J shed 0 bases, with 15 bases lying between them. The CDR3 is 15 amino acids. The CDR3, as DNA: TGCAGTGCGGTTGGCGCGGGGAGCTCCTACAATGAGCAGTTCTTC. Translated: CSAVGAGSSYNEQFF.

This clonotype was counted between two and nine times. CDR3 amino acids: CASSKDPRETQYF. In DNA form, the CDR3 reads TGTGCCAGCAGTAAGGACCCCAGGGAGACCCAGTACTTC. V is TRBV2 and J is TRBJ2-5; D is undetermined. The ends were cut back, 5 bases at V and 5 bases at J, with 12 bases in the middle. Per germline, CDR1 SNHLY and CDR2 FYNNEI. CDR3 length equals 13 residues.

The rearrangement uses TRBV20-1 and TRBJ1-6; D is unclear. Germline-derived CDR1 and CDR2 are DFQATT and SNEGSKA (reference sequence). This CDR3 has 15 residues. Trimming stripped 0 bases from V and 9 bases from J, with 15 bases between. The CDR3 sequence: CSARDPEGSGSPLHF. In nucleotides, the CDR3 is TGCAGTGCTAGAGATCCAGAGGGTTCTGGTTCACCCCTCCACTTT.

The rearrangement joins TRBV14 to TRBJ2-3, with D tentatively TRBD1 (6 bases). This CDR3 contains 13 residues. Per germline, CDR1 SGHDN and CDR2 FVKESK. V lost 1 base, J lost 8 bases, and 10 bases lay in between. CDR3 coding DNA: TGTGCCAGCAGCCAAGGGCTAGGGGGTACGCAGTATTTT. Its translation is CASSQGLGGTQYF.

The chain recombines TRBV2 with TRBJ2-2, with TRBD1 as a possible D gene (7 bases). Germline V gene data show CDR1 as SNHLY and CDR2 as FYNNEI. The V end lost 6 bases, the J end lost 0 bases, and 14 bases lay between the germline ends. CDR3 length: 16 residues. The CDR3 bases are TGTGCCAGCAGCTTCGGAGGGACAGCGAACACCGGGGAGCTGTTTTTT. It is translated as CASSFGGTANTGELFF.

The chain is built from TRBV5-1 and TRBJ1-1; D may be TRBD1 (5 bases). Between the trimmed V and J ends, which lost 0 bases and 1 base, there was a span of 10 bases. The germline V gene encodes CDR1 SGHRS and CDR2 YFSETQ. There are 15 residues in the CDR3. The chain's CDR3 is CASSLGQPTNTEAFF. For the CDR3, the DNA is TGCGCCAGCAGCTTGGGACAGCCGACGAACACTGAAGCTTTCTTT.

J is TRBJ1-2 and V is TRBV4-1, with TRBD1 as a possible D gene (5 bases). CDR1 is MGHRA, CDR2 YSYEKL, per germline. CDR3 size: 15 residues. V lost 1 base to trimming and J lost 2 bases, with 11 bases between them. CDR3 DNA: TGCGCCAGCAGCCAAGTTCAGGGTACAAACTATGGCTACACCTTC. It codes for CASSQVQGTNYGYTF.

V gene TRBV20-1 combines with J gene TRBJ2-1, with 9 bases fitting TRBD1. V shed 8 bases, J shed 6 bases, and the junction held 5 bases outside the gene matches. The CDR3 totals 12 residues. Per germline, CDR1 DFQATT and CDR2 SNEGSKA (reference sequence). The CDR3 nucleotides are TGCAGTACGGGACAGGGTACCAATGAGCAGTTCTTC. It codes for CSTGQGTNEQFF.

This chain links TRBV7-9 with TRBJ2-2; the D is unclear. The ends were cut back, 2 bases at V and 0 bases at J, with 7 bases in the middle. The CDR3 is 15 residues long. Germline V lookup: CDR1 SEHNR, CDR2 FQNEAQ (reference sequence). Written as DNA, the CDR3 is TGTGCCAGCAGCTTAAAGAGAACGAACACCGGGGAGCTGTTTTTT. As protein: CASSLKRTNTGELFF.

There are many counts of this clonotype. The chain links TRBV12-3 or TRBV12-4 to TRBJ2-1, with D hard to call. The length of the CDR3 is 14 residues. V was clipped by 2 bases and J by 6 bases, with 11 bases between them. This chain's CDR3 is CASSLFWGSNEQFF. The CDR3 DNA sequence: TGTGCCAGCAGTTTATTTTGGGGTTCCAATGAGCAGTTCTTC.

In its sample, this clonotype was seen a few times. CDR3 sequence: CASAEGLFIDNEQFF. In DNA form, the CDR3 reads TGTGCCAGCGCAGAAGGGCTTTTTATTGACAATGAGCAGTTCTTC. J is TRBJ2-1 and V is TRBV2; D gene uncertain. The ends were cut back, 8 bases at V and 5 bases at J, with 19 bases in the middle. There are 15 residues in the CDR3. The germline V gene has CDR1 SNHLY and CDR2 FYNNEI.

Details on this clonotype: An end of the junction differs from the germline gene, which may be a read error. The rearrangement joins TRBV5-5 to TRBJ2-1; D remains unclear. The germline V gene encodes CDR1 SGHKS and CDR2 YYEKEE (reference sequence). CDR3 length: 16 amino acids. The CDR3, as DNA: TGTGCCAGCAGCTTGTTCGCGGAAAGCTCCTACAATGGGCAGTTCTTC. It encodes CASSLFAESSYNGQFF.

The chain couples TRBV12-3 or TRBV12-4 to TRBJ2-5; TRBD2 aligns across 7 bases. The length of the CDR3 is 14 residues. Trimming took 10 bases from V and 3 from J; bases not matched to a gene: 11. The chain's CDR3 is CATQNLGGEETQYF. For the CDR3, the DNA is TGTGCCACGCAGAATCTTGGGGGGGAAGAGACCCAGTACTTC.

This clonotype came up a few times. The chain carries TRBV5-5 and TRBJ2-5; D perhaps matches TRBD1 (5 bases). Germline CDR1 and CDR2: SGHKS and YYEKEE (reference sequence). This CDR3 contains 16 residues. Trimming left V 0 bases short and J 2 bases short, with 14 bases between. The CDR3 loop is CASSLAVAGPQETQYF. The CDR3 nucleotides are TGTGCCAGCAGCTTGGCCGTAGCAGGGCCTCAAGAGACCCAGTACTTC.

This chain uses TRBV12-3 or TRBV12-4 with TRBJ2-1; perhaps TRBD2 as D (6 bases). The CDR3 has 17 residues. V was shortened by 0 bases and J by 0 bases, with 12 bases between the two germline ends. CDR3 in DNA: TGTGCCAGCAGTTTAGCTAGCGGTTATAGCTCCTACAATGAGCAGTTCTTC. Protein sequence: CASSLASGYSSYNEQFF.

The rearrangement links TRBV5-6 to TRBJ2-5, with 7 nucleotides matching TRBD2. The CDR3 has 16 amino acids. Germline V gives CDR1 SGHDT, CDR2 YYEEEE. The J segment lost 5 bases and the V segment lost 0 bases, leaving 10 bases of the junction unmatched. The CDR3 is CASSLESQRDIETQYF. CDR3 DNA sequence: TGTGCCAGCAGCTTGGAATCCCAGCGGGATATTGAGACCCAGTACTTC.

This clonotype came up many times. The V gene is TRBV6-4, the J gene TRBJ2-7; 14 nucleotides match TRBD2. The CDR3 extends over 16 amino acids. Per germline, CDR1 MRHNA and CDR2 SNTAGT. The ends lost 0 bases at V and 7 bases at J; junction bases unmatched: 5. In nucleotides, the CDR3 is TGTGCCAGCAGTGACTCGACTAGCGGGGGGGCCAATGAGCAGTACTTC. Residues: CASSDSTSGGANEQYF.

With regard to this clonotype: An end of the junction differs from the germline gene, which may be a read error. The chain recombines TRBV7-2 with TRBJ1-6, with a weak D call TRBD1 (6 bases). The length of the CDR3 is 14 residues. The germline gives CDR1 SGHTA, CDR2 FQGNSA. CDR3 residues: CASSLNAGASPPHF. CDR3 bases: TGTGCCAGCAGCTTAAACGCAGGGGCTTCACCCCCCCACTTT.

The chain uses TRBV5-1 and TRBJ2-2; perhaps TRBD1 as D (6 bases). The CDR3 has 17 amino acids. V was clipped by 4 bases and J by 0 bases, with 16 bases between them. Per germline, CDR1 SGHRS and CDR2 YFSETQ. The CDR3 sequence: CASSAQGTTSNTGELFF. In DNA form, the CDR3 reads TGCGCCAGCAGCGCACAGGGTACTACTTCGAACACCGGGGAGCTGTTTTTT.